This T cell receptor beta chain was sequenced during a study of identical twins. Study-level findings and limits: Invariant cells of the MAIT and iNKT types might have partly distorted the zero-insertion analyses. Within monozygotic twins, out-of-frame TCR alpha sharing was underestimated by the models.

V shed 4 bases and J 4 bases; nucleotides not matched to a gene: 3. This CDR3 is 13 amino acids long. The germline V gene has CDR1 SGHKS and CDR2 YYEKEE (reference sequence). This clonotype was found many times. The target antigen is unknown. TCRdb recomputed calls from the 5' RACE reads with MiXCR, one row per CDR3 protein. The repertoire holds under 350,000 distinct CDR3 sequences, with roughly 9.7% as singletons. This sample also appeared in a second study, on yellow fever vaccine responses in identical twins.

The sequencing sample was made of CD8+ T cells sorted from blood. This sequence was found in a woman in her late teens or twenties in good health. The rearrangement links TRBV5-5 to TRBJ2-5; 8 nucleotides match TRBD1. The CDR3 region has the DNA TGTGCCAGCAGCCGAGACAGGGGAGAGACCCAGTACTTC. Translation: CASSRDRGETQYF.